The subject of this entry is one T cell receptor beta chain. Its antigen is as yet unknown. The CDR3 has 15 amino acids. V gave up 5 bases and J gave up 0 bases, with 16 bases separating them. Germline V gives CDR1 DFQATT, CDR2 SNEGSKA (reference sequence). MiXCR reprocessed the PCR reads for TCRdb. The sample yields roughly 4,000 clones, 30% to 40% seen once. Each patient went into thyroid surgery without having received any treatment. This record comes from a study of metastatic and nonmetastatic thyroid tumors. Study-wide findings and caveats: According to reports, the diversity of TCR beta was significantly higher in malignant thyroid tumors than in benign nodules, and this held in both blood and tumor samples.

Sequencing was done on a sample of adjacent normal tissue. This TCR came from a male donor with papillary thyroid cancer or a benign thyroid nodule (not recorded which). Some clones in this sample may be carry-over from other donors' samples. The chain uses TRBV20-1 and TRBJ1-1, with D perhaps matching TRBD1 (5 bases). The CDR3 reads CSAGGPGQVNTEAFF. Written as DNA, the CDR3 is TGCAGTGCTGGGGGACCGGGGCAGGTGAACACTGAAGCTTTCTTT.